Below are 16 T cell receptor beta chains sequenced from a single sample in a study of cytotoxic CD8 clonotypes in ibrutinib-treated CLL. Some clones are missing from TCRdb's copy, which holds only in-frame ones; the method was immunoSEQ multiplex PCR. The sample consists of thousands of clones, approximately 79% of them appearing once. The source material was PBMCs, sampled before ibrutinib treatment. The receptors here all came from a human donor with chronic lymphocytic leukemia.

This clone was counted a few times. Other DNA sequences in the sample encode the same CDR3. V usage is TRBV5-1 and J usage is TRBJ1-2; 9 bases match TRBD1. With 5 bases clipped from V and 2 bases from J, the junction kept 4 bases outside the gene matches. CDR3 length: 14 amino acids. The V gene's germline CDR1 is SGHRS and CDR2 YFSETQ. CDR3 sequence reads: CASSPTGGNYGYTF. The CDR3 nucleotides are TGCGCCAGCAGTCCCACAGGGGGCAACTATGGCTACACCTTC.

This clone was observed a few times. The chain couples TRBV10-3 to TRBJ1-1; TRBD1 might be the D (5 bases). CDR1 is ENHRY and CDR2 is SYGVKD in the germline V gene. The CDR3 loop spans 13 amino acids. V was pared by 5 bases and J by 7 bases, with 14 bases between. In DNA form, the CDR3 reads TGTGCCATCAGTTTTTATCGGGACGGTGAAGCTTTCTTT. Translating gives CAISFYRDGEAFF.

The chain links TRBV7-2 to TRBJ2-3; no clear D. V gave up 3 bases and J gave up 4 bases, with 14 bases separating them. The V gene's germline CDR1 is SGHTA and CDR2 FQGNSA. The CDR3 totals 15 residues. The chain's CDR3 is CASSFGPSAADTQYF. The CDR3 nucleotides read TGTGCCAGCAGCTTTGGCCCGTCCGCAGCAGATACGCAGTATTTT.

This clone was found a few times. The CDR3 loop is CASSLAQGQHQPQHF. CDR3 DNA: TGTGCCAGCAGTTTAGCCCAGGGACAGCATCAGCCCCAGCATTTT. The chain is built from TRBV28 and TRBJ1-5; the match to TRBD1 covers 7 bases. The CDR3 totals 15 residues. Germline V lookup: CDR1 MDHEN, CDR2 SYDVKM. J was trimmed by 5 bases and V by 2 bases; bases with no gene match: 6.

The chain recombines TRBV7-9 with TRBJ1-1, with a possible D match to TRBD1 (5 bases). CDR1 and CDR2 from the germline V gene are SEHNR and FQNEAQ (reference sequence). The CDR3 is 15 residues long. Trimming pared 0 bases from V and 1 base from J, leaving 9 bases between. This CDR3 reads CASSLAGVGNTEAFF. Here the CDR3 DNA reads TGTGCCAGCAGCTTAGCGGGGGTTGGGAACACTGAAGCTTTCTTT.

The chain recombines TRBV5-8 with TRBJ1-1; D gene uncertain. Germline values: CDR1 SGHTS, CDR2 YDEGEE. V gave up 2 bases and J gave up 1 base, with 15 bases separating them. This CDR3 is built from 16 residues. In DNA form, the CDR3 reads TGTGCCAGCAGCTTCCCCTCTGGGGTTGCGAACACTGAAGCTTTCTTT. Its translation is CASSFPSGVANTEAFF.

This clone was detected a few times. V usage is TRBV28 and J usage is TRBJ2-1; D may be TRBD1 or TRBD2 (5 bases each). There are 13 residues in the CDR3. CDR1 is MDHEN and CDR2 is SYDVKM in the germline V gene. Trimming removed 8 bases from V and 5 bases from J, with 13 bases in between. The CDR3 is CASRDHLDNEQFF. CDR3 bases: TGTGCCAGCCGGGACCACTTAGACAATGAGCAGTTCTTC.

The rearrangement joins TRBV7-8 to TRBJ1-2; weak D call: TRBD1 (6 bases). In germline, CDR1 is SGHVS, CDR2 FQNEAQ. The ends were cut back, 4 bases at V and 4 bases at J, with 13 bases in the middle. The CDR3 is 14 amino acids. CDR3 DNA sequence: TGTGCCAGCAGCTACCAGGGGCGCGGCTATGGCTACACCTTC. Amino acid sequence: CASSYQGRGYGYTF.

The chain joins TRBV28 to TRBJ2-7; D might be TRBD2 (6 bases). Germline assignment: CDR1 MDHEN and CDR2 SYDVKM. V lost 5 bases, J lost 3 bases, and 14 bases lay in between. The CDR3 extends over 14 amino acids. CDR3 sequence reads: CASSLAGNYYEQYF. The CDR3 DNA follows: TGTGCCAGCAGTCTCGCGGGAAATTACTACGAGCAGTACTTC. The full variable domain, in which reference TRBV28 and TRBJ2-7 provide the parts outside the CDR3, is DVKVTQSSRYLVKRTGEKVFLECVQDMDHENMFWYRQDPGLGLRLIYFSYDVKMKEKGDIPEGYSVSREKKERFSLILESASTNQTSMYLCASSLAGNYYEQYFGPGTRLTVT.

The V gene is TRBV10-3, the J gene TRBJ2-3, with D possibly TRBD2 on 6 matching bases. Germline V gene lookup returns CDR1 ENHRY and CDR2 SYGVKD. The length of the CDR3 is 14 residues. Trimming removed 11 bases at V and 1 base at J, with 16 bases between. CDR3 residues: CASSSDYRTDTQYF. The CDR3 nucleotides are TGTGCCTCCTCCTCGGACTACCGCACAGATACGCAGTATTTT.

V and J are TRBV7-8 and TRBJ1-5; 7 bases map to TRBD1. The ends lost 5 bases at V and 4 bases at J; junction bases unmatched: 8. Germline assignment: CDR1 SGHVS and CDR2 FQNEAQ. The CDR3 consists of 15 residues. CDR3 in DNA: TGTGCCAGCAGCCCGGCTACAGGGGATAATCAGCCCCAGCATTTT. Its translation is CASSPATGDNQPQHF.

The chain is built from TRBV21-1 and TRBJ2-1; the D segment call TRBD1 is taken from the table without a DNA check. TRBV21-1 is classified as a pseudogene. The length of the CDR3 is 16 residues. The DNA of the CDR3 is TGTGCCAGCAGCACCCGCTCCCGGACAGCCTACAATGAGCAGTTCTTC. This encodes CASSTRSRTAYNEQFF.

The chain combines TRBV7-9 with TRBJ2-5; 14 bases fit TRBD2. The CDR3 is made up of 17 amino acids. Per the germline V gene, CDR1 is SEHNR and CDR2 is FQNEAQ (reference sequence). With V trimmed by 2 bases and J by 5 bases, 7 bases remained unmatched. The CDR3 reads CASSLQTSGRARETQYF. The CDR3 coding sequence is TGTGCCAGCAGCTTACAGACTAGCGGGAGGGCCCGCGAGACCCAGTACTTC.

The genes are TRBV4-3 and TRBJ2-1; 10 bases line up with TRBD2. The CDR3 sequence is 14 residues long. The V segment lost 6 bases and the J segment 5 bases; nucleotides outside the gene matches: 4. Germline-derived CDR1 and CDR2 are LGHNA and YSLEER. CDR3 DNA sequence: TGCGCCAGCAGTTATGGACTAGCGGACAATGAGCAGTTCTTC. Its protein is CASSYGLADNEQFF.

The V gene is TRBV5-4, the J gene TRBJ1-5; D unclear. Germline assignment: CDR1 SGHNT and CDR2 YYREEE (reference sequence). This CDR3 has 14 amino acids. V lost 5 bases to trimming and J lost 7 bases, with 16 bases between them. CDR3 protein: CASSSDGLRQPQHF. The CDR3, as DNA: TGTGCCAGCAGTTCGGACGGATTACGACAGCCCCAGCATTTT.

This chain connects TRBV28 to TRBJ1-1, with a tentative D call TRBD1 (6 bases). The germline CDR1 and CDR2 sequences are MDHEN and SYDVKM. V lost 3 bases, J lost 1 base, and 6 bases lay in between. The CDR3 covers 13 residues. In DNA, the CDR3 is TGTGCCAGCAGTTTGACAGGGAACACTGAAGCTTTCTTT. It encodes CASSLTGNTEAFF.